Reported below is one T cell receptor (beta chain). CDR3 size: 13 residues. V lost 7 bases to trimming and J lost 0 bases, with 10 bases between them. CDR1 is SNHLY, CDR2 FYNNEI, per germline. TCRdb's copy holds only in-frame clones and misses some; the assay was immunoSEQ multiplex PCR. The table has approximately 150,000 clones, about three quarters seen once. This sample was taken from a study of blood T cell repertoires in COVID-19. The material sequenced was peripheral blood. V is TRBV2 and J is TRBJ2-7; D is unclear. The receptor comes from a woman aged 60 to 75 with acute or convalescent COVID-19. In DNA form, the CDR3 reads TGTGCCAGCAACTGGGCCCCCTCCTACGAGCAGTACTTC. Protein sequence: CASNWAPSYEQYF.